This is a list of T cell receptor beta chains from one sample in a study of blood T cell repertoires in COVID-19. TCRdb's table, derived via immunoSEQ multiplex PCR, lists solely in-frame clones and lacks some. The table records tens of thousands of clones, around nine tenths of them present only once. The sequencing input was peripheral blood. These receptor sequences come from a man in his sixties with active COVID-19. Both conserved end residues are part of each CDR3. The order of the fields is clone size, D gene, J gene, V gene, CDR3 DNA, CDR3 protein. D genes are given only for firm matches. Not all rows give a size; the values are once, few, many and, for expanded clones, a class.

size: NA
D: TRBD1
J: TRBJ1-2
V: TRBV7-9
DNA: TGTGCCAGCAGCCCTCAGGGGGCGGATGGCTACACCTTC
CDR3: CASSPQGADGYTF

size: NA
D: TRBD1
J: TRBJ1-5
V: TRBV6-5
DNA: TGTGCCAGCGTCCCGACAGGGGGTCAGCCCCAGCATTTT
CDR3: CASVPTGGQPQHF

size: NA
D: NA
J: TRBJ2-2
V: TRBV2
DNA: TGTGCCAGCAGTGAGAGCCCCGGTCACACCGGGGAGCTGTTTTTT
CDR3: CASSESPGHTGELFF

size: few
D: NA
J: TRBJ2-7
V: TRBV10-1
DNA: TGCGCCAGCAGTGAGTCGTGGGACATTATATACGAGCAGTACTTC
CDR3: CASSESWDIIYEQYF

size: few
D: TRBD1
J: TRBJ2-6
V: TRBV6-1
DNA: TGTGCCAGCAGTGAATTCCTTGCAGGGGGTTCAGCTGGGGCCAACGTCCTGACTTTC
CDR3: CASSEFLAGGSAGANVLTF

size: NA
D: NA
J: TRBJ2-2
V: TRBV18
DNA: TGTGCCAGCTCACCCGGACAGACCACCGGGGAGCTGTTTTTT
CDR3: CASSPGQTTGELFF

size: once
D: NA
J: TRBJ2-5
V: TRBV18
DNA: TGTGCCAGCTCGCCAGGACACGGGGGTCAAGAGACCCAGTACTTC
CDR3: CASSPGHGGQETQYF

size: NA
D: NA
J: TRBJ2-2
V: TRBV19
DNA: TGTGCCAGTAGTATACCCCCTTTCGGAGGGGACACCGGGGAGCTGTTTTTT
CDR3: CASSIPPFGGDTGELFF

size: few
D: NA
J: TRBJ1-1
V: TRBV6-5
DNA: TGTGCCAGCAGTTACTCCAGGGACACTGAAGCTTTCTTT
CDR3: CASSYSRDTEAFF

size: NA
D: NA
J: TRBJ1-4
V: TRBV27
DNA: TGTGCCAGCCGGCTAGAGGGTGCAACTAATGAAAAACTGTTTTTT
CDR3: CASRLEGATNEKLFF

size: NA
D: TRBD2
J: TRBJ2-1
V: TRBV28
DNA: TGTGCCAGCAGTTTAGGTAGTTCGGGGGAGGGGACCTACAATGAGCAGTTCTTC
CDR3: CASSLGSSGEGTYNEQFF